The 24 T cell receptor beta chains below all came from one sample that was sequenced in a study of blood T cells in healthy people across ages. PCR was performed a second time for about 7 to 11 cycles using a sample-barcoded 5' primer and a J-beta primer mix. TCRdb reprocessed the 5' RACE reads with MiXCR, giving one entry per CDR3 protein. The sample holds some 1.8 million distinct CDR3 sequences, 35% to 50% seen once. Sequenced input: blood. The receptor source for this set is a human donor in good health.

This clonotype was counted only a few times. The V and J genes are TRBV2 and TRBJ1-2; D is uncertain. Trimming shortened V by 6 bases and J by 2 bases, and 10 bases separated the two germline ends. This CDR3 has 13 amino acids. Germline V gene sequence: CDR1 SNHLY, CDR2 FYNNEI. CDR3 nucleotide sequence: TGTGCCAGCAGCGTGGCCCTCAACTATGGCTACACCTTC. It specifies CASSVALNYGYTF.

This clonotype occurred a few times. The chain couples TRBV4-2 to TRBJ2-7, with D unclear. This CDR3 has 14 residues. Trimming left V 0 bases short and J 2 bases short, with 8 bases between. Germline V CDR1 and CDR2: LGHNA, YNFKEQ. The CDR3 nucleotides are TGTGCCAGCAGCCAAGATGACGGCCCCTACGAGCAGTACTTC. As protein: CASSQDDGPYEQYF.

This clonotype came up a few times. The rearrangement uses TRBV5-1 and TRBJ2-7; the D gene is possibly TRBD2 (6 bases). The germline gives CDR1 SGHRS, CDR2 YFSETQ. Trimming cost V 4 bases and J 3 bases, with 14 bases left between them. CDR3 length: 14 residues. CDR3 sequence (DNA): TGCGCCAGCAGCCCCCAGCGGGTCCGCTACGAGCAGTACTTC. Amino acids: CASSPQRVRYEQYF.

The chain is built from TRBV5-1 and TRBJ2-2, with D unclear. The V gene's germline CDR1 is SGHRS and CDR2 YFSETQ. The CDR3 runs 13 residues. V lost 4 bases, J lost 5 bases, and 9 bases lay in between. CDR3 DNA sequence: TGCGCCAGCAGCCCGGAGTGGACCGGGGAGCTGTTTTTT. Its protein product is CASSPEWTGELFF.

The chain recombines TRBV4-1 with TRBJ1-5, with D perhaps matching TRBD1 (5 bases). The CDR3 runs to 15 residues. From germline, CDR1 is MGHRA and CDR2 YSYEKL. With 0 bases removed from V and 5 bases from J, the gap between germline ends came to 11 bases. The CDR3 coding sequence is TGCGCCAGCAGCCAAGAATCGGCGGGGCATCAGCCCCAGCATTTT. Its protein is CASSQESAGHQPQHF.

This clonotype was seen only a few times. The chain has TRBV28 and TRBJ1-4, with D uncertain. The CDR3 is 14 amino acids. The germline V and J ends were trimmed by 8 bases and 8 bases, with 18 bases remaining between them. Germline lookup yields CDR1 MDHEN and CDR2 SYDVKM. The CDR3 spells CASAPPGFKEKLFF. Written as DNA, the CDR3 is TGTGCCAGCGCCCCGCCCGGCTTCAAAGAAAAACTGTTTTTT.

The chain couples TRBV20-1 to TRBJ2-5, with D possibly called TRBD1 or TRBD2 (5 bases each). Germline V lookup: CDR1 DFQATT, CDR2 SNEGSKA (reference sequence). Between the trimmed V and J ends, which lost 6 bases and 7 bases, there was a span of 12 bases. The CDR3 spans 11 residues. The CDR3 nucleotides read TGCAGTGCGGGACGCGGCGGGACCCAGTACTTC. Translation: CSAGRGGTQYF.

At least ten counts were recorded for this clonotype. CDR3 amino acids: CAISESTLAGDNEQFF. The CDR3 bases are TGTGCCATCAGTGAGTCGACTCTGGCGGGGGACAATGAGCAGTTCTTC. The rearrangement links TRBV10-3 to TRBJ2-1; 7 bases are shared with TRBD2. This CDR3 has 16 residues. V trimming: 0 bases; J trimming: 5 bases; junction bases outside the gene matches: 7. Germline-derived CDR1 and CDR2 are ENHRY and SYGVKD.

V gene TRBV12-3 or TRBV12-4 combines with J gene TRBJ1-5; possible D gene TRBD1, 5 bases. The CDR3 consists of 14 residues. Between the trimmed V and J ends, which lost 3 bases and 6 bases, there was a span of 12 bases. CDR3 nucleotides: TGTGCCAGCAGTTTTCAGGGTCCTATTCAGCCCCAGCATTTT. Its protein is CASSFQGPIQPQHF.

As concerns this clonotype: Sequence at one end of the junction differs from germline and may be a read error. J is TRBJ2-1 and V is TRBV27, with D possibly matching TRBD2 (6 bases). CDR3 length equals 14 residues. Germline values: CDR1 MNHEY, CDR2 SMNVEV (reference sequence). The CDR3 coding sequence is TGTGCCAGCAGTTCGAGGACGGTGGGGGGTGAGCAGTTCTTT. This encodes CASSSRTVGGEQFF.

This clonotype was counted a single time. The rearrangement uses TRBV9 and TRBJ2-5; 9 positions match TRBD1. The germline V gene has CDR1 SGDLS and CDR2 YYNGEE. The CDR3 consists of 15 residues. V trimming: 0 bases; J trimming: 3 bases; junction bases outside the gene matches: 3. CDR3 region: CASSVGGTGKETQYF. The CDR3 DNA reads TGTGCCAGCAGCGTAGGCGGGACAGGGAAAGAGACCCAGTACTTC.

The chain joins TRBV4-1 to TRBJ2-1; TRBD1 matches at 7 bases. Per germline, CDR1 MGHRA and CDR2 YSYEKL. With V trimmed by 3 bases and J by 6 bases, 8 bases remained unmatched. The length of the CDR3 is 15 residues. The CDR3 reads CASSHPGQQSNEQFF. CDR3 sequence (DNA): TGCGCCAGCAGCCACCCGGGACAGCAATCCAATGAGCAGTTCTTC.

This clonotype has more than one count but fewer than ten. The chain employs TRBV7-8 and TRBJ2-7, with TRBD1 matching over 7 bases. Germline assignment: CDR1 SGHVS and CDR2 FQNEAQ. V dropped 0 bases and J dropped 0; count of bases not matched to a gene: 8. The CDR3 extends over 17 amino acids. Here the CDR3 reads CASSLARTGSASYEQYF. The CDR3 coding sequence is TGTGCCAGCAGCTTAGCCCGGACAGGCTCGGCCTCCTACGAGCAGTACTTC.

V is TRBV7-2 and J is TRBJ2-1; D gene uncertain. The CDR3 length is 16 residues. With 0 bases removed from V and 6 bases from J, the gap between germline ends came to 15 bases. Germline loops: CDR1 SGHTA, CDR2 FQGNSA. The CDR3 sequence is CASSLASPLPFNEQFF. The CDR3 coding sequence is TGTGCCAGCAGCTTAGCGTCACCCCTGCCATTCAATGAGCAGTTCTTC. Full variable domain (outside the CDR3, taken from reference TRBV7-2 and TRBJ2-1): GAGVSQSPSNKVTEKGKDVELRCDPISGHTALYWYRQSLGQGLEFLIYFQGNSAPDKSGLPSDRFSAERTGGSVSTLTIQRTQQEDSAVYLCASSLASPLPFNEQFFGPGTRLTVL.

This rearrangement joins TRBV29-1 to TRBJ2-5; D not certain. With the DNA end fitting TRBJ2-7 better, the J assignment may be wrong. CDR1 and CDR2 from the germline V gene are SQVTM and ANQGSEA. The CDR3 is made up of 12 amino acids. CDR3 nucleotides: TGCAGCGTTGTTTGGGTCGGCTACGAGCAGTACTTC. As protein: CSVVWVGYEQYF.

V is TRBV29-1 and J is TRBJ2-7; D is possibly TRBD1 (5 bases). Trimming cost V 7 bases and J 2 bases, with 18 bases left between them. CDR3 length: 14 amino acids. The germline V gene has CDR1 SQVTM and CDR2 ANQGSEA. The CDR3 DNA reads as TGCAGCGCCGTGGCGGCACAGGCTACCTACGAGCAGTACTTC. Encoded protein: CSAVAAQATYEQYF.

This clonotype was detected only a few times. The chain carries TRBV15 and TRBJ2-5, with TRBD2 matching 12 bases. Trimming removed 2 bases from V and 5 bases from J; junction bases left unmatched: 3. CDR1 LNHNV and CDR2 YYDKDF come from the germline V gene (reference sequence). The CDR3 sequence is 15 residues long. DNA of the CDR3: TGTGCCACCAGCAGACTAGCGGGGGGGCGTGAGACCCAGTACTTC. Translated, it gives CATSRLAGGRETQYF.

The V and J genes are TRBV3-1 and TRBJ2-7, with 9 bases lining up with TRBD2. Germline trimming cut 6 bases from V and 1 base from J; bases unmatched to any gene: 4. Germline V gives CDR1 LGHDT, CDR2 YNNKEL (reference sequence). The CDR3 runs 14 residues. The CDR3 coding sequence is TGTGCCAGCAGAGCTAGCGGGGATTCCTACGAGCAGTACTTC. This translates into CASRASGDSYEQYF.

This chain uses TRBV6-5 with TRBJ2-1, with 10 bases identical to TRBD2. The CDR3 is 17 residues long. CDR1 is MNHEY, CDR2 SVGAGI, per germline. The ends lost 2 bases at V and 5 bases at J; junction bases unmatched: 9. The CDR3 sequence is CASSYHLGAGGNNEQFF. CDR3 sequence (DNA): TGTGCCAGCAGTTACCACCTGGGAGCGGGGGGGAACAATGAGCAGTTCTTC.

The CDR3 nucleotides read TGTGCCAGCAGCGTAGAAGGGATAGACACTGAAGCTTTCTTT. Its protein is CASSVEGIDTEAFF. V and J are TRBV9 and TRBJ1-1; D gene uncertain. The length of the CDR3 is 14 residues. CDR1 is SGDLS and CDR2 is YYNGEE in the germline V gene. V lost 0 bases, J lost 3 bases, and 9 bases lay in between.

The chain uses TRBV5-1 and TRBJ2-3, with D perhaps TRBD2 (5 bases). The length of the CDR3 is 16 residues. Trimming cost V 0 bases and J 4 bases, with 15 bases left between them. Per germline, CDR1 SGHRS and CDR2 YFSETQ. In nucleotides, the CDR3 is TGCGCCAGCAGCTTGGAGAGGCGCGCGGGCGCAGATACGCAGTATTTT. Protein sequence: CASSLERRAGADTQYF.

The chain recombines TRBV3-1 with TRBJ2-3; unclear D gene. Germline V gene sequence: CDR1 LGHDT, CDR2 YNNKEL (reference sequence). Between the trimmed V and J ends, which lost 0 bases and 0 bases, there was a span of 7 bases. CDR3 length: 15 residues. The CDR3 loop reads CASSQELPSTDTQYF. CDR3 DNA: TGTGCCAGCAGCCAAGAACTACCTAGCACAGATACGCAGTATTTT.

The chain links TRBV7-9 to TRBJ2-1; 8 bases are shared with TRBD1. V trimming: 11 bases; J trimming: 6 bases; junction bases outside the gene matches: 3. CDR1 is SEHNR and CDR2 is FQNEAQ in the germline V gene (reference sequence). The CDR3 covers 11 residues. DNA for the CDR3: TGTGCCCATGACAGGGGCAATGAGCAGTTCTTC. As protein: CAHDRGNEQFF.

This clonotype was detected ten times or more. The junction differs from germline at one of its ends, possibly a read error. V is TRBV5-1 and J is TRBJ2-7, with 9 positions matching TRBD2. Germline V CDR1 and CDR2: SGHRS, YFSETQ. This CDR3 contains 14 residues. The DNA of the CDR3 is TGTGCCAGCAGTTTGACTAGCGGCTCCTACGAGCAGTACTTC. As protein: CASSLTSGSYEQYF. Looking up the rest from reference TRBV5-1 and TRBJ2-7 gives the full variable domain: KAGVTQTPRYLIKTRGQQVTLSCSPISGHRSVSWYQQTPGQGLQFLFEYFSETQRNKGNFPGRFSGRQFSNSRSEMNVSTLELGDSALYLCASSLTSGSYEQYFGPGTRLTVT.